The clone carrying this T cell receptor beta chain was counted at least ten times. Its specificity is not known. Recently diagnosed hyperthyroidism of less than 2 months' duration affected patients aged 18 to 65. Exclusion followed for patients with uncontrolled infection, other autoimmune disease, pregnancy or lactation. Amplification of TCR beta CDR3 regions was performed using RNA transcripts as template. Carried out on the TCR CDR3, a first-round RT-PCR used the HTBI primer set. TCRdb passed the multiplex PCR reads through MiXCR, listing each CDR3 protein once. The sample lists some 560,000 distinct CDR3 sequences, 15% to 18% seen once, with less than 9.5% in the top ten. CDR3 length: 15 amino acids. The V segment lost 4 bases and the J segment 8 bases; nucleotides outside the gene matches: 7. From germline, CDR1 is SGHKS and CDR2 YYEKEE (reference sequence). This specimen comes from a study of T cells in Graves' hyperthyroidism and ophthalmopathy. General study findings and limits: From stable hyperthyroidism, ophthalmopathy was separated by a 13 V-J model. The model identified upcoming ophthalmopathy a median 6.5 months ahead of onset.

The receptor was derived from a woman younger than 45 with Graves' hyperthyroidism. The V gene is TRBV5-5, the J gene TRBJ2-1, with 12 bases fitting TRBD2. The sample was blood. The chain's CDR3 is CASSATSGRPDEQFF. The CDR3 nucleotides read TGTGCCAGCAGCGCCACTAGCGGGAGGCCCGATGAGCAGTTCTTC.